The source of this T cell receptor beta chain is a study of blood T cell repertoires in COVID-19. Looking at the study overall: COVID-19 samples, acute and convalescent, were from the United States, Italy and Spain. T cells, B-cell-depleted T cells, or PBMCs supplied cDNA or gDNA.

In germline, CDR1 is LNHDA, CDR2 SQIVND (reference sequence). The CDR3 loop spans 16 amino acids. V gave up 7 bases and J gave up 7 bases; unmatched junction bases: 13. Per the authors' pipeline: For nucleated cells, counts were estimated from reference gene primer amplification. Here immunoSEQ multiplex PCR was the method, and the copy in TCRdb shows in-frame clones only, minus some. The V and J calls and the clone size are those of that table, but D and trimming were determined from the DNA. This table holds 90,000 or so clones, around 80% found once. This sequence was found in a man aged 60 to 75 with acute or convalescent COVID-19. Sequencing was performed on peripheral blood. The chain couples TRBV19 to TRBJ2-1, with 10 bases lining up with TRBD2. The CDR3 DNA follows: TGTGCCAGTACCTCGGGAAGAACTAGCGGGGTGAATGAGCAGTTCTTC. Amino acids: CASTSGRTSGVNEQFF.